This T cell receptor (beta chain) was obtained from a study of shared clonotypes between healthy human individuals. In the study overall: For every donor, three CD4 naive, three CD4 memory, two CD8 naive and one CD8 memory plates were used.

A 200 ng quantity of DNA, 30,000 to 35,000 T cell genomes, went into the sorted-subset replicate PCRs. Using immunoSEQ multiplex PCR, the repertoire was profiled, and TCRdb retains in-frame clones only, with some absent. Found here are around 2,000,000 clones, approximately 94% of them singletons; the top ten hold 0.95% to 1.5%. Overall study results and limits: Shared clonotypes: approximately 5% naive CD4, approximately 3.4% naive CD8, about 2.2% memory CD4, more than 0.3% memory CD8.

CD8 cells regarded as naive lacked CD45RO, were positively chosen for CCR7, and omitted terminally differentiated effector memory CD45RA+ cells. The V end lost 5 bases, the J end lost 0 bases, and 11 bases lay between the germline ends. Germline CDR1 reads MNHNY; CDR2 reads SVGAGI (reference sequence). CDR3 length: 14 residues. A note on this clone: Its target is not known.

The V call is TRBV6-6, the J call TRBJ2-7; D possibly corresponds to TRBD1 (5 bases). The sequence came from a man aged 18 to 30 in good health. Source material: naive CD8+ T cells sorted from blood. Here the CDR3 DNA reads TGTGCCAGCAGTAACAGGCTCCTCTCCTACGAGCAGTACTTC. Its protein product is CASSNRLLSYEQYF.